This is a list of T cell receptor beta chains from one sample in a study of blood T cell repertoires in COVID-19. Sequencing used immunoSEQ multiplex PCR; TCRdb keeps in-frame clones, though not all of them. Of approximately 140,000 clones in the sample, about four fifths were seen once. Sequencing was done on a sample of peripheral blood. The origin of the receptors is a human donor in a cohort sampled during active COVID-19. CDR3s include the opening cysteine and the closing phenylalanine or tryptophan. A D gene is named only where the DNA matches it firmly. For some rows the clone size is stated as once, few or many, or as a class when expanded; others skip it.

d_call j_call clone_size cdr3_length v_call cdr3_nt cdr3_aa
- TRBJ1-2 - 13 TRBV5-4 TGTGCCAGCAGCTCGACAGGTGGCTATGGCTACACCTTC CASSSTGGYGYTF
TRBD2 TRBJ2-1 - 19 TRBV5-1 TGCGCCAGCAGCATGGGACTAGCGGGAGGGGTTAGCTCCTACAATGAGCAGTTCTTC CASSMGLAGGVSSYNEQFF
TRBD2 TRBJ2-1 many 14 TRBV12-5 TGTGCTAGTGGGCGAGACGCGGGGGTGGATGAGCAGTTCTTC CASGRDAGVDEQFF
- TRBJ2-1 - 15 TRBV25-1 TGTGCCAGCAGTGATCCGGGGGAGGCCTACAATGAGCAGTTCTTC CASSDPGEAYNEQFF
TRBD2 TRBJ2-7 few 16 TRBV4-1 TGCGCCAGCAGCCAAGGTGGTAGCGGGAGGATCGGCGAGCAGTACTTC CASSQGGSGRIGEQYF
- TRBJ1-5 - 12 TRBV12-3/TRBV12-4 TGTGCCAGCAGTGACCCCGGACAGCTCCAGCATTTT CASSDPGQLQHF
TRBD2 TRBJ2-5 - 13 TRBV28 TGTGCCAGCTATAGCGGGAGACAGGAGACCCAGTACTTC CASYSGRQETQYF
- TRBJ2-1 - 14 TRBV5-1 TGCGCCAGCAGCTTGATTAGGGGTTTGGATGAGCAGTTCTTC CASSLIRGLDEQFF
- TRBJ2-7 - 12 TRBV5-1 TGCGCCAGCAGCTTGATAGGGAGCGAGCAGTACTTC CASSLIGSEQYF
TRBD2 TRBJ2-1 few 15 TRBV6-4 TGTGCCAGCAGTGACGGACTAGCGGAGTACAATGAGCAGTTCTTC CASSDGLAEYNEQFF
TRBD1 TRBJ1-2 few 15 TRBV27 TGTGCCAGCAGACTCATACCGGGACAGGGGTATGGCTACACCTTC CASRLIPGQGYGYTF
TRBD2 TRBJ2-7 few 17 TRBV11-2 TGTGCCAGCAGCTTTCCCCGACGTGCTAGCGGGAGCTACGAGCAGTACTTC CASSFPRRASGSYEQYF
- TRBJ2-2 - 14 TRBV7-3 TGTGCCAGCAGCTTAAGAGGGCCCACCGGGGAGCTGTTTTTT CASSLRGPTGELFF
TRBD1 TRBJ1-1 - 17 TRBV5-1 TGCGCCAGCAGCATCGGGACAGGCAACCTTCTCCATCGAAAAGCTTTCTTT CASSIGTGNLLHRKAFF
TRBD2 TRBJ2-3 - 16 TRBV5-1 TGCGCCAGCAGACCCCGGGGACTAGCGTCGGAAGATACGCAGTATTTT CASRPRGLASEDTQYF
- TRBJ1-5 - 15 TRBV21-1 TGTGCCAGCAGCAAAAGAGGCAGCCACAATCAGCCCCAGCATTTT CASSKRGSHNQPQHF
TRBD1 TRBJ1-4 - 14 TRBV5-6 TGTGCCAGCCAGAGGACAGGGGAGGGAGAAAAACTGTTTTTT CASQRTGEGEKLFF
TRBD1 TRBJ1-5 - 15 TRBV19 TGTGCCAGTAGTATGTGGGACAGCGTCAATCAGCCCCAGCATTTT CASSMWDSVNQPQHF
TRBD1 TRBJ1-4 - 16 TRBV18 TGTGCCAGCTCCCTCAACGGGGGACAGAGTAATGAAAAACTGTTTTTT CASSLNGGQSNEKLFF
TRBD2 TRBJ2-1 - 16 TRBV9 TGTGCCAGCAGCGCATTTAGCGGGAGCTCCTACAATGAGCAGTTCTTC CASSAFSGSSYNEQFF
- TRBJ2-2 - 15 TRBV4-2 TGTGCCAGCAATGGAGGGGATGGGAACACCGGGGAGCTGTTTTTT CASNGGDGNTGELFF
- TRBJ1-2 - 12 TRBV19 TGTGCCAGTAGTCCGCACAGGGTTGGCTACACCTTC CASSPHRVGYTF
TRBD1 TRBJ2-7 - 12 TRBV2 TGTGCCAGCAGTGGGACAGGGGGCGAGCAGTACTTC CASSGTGGEQYF
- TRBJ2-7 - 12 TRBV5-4 TGTGCCAGCAGCTTTGACACCTACGAGCAGTACTTC CASSFDTYEQYF
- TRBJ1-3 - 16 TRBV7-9 TGTGCCAGCAGCTCCCAACAGATACCCTCTGGAAACACCATATATTTT CASSSQQIPSGNTIYF
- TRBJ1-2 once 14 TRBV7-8 TGTGCCAGCAGCCGCGACCTCGGAGGCTATGGCTACACCTTC CASSRDLGGYGYTF
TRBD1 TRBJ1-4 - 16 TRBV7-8 TGTGCCAGCAGCCACCAGGGGGCACCGACTAATGAAAAACTGTTTTTT CASSHQGAPTNEKLFF
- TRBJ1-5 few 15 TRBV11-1 TGTGCCAGCAGCCTTGGGGGCCTGGGCAATCAGCCCCAGCATTTT CASSLGGLGNQPQHF
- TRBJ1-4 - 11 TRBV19 TGTGCCAGTGGGCAGTTCGAAAAACTGTTTTTT CASGQFEKLFF
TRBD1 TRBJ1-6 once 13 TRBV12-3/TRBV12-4 TGTGCCAGCAGAGGACAGGAGGGGTCACCCCTCCACTTT CASRGQEGSPLHF
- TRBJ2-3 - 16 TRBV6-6 TGTGCCAGCAGTTACTCAGGCGGGACTGGCACAGATACGCAGTATTTT CASSYSGGTGTDTQYF
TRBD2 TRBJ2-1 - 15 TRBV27 TGTGCCAGCCGCAGCGGGAAGGTCCCCTACAATGAGCAGTTCTTC CASRSGKVPYNEQFF
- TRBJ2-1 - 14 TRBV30 TGTGCCTGGAGTAGAATAGGGGCGGACAATGAGCAGTTCTTC CAWSRIGADNEQFF